The rows below give T cell receptor beta chains drawn from one sample of a study of CD8 T cells in ankylosing spondylitis. TCRdb reanalysed the 5' RACE reads using MiXCR and keeps one entry per CDR3 protein. The data hold 150,000 to 200,000 distinct CDR3 sequences, with 25% to 35% observed a single time. Sequenced input: synovial fluid, either unsorted or a sorted T cell fraction (not recorded which). The receptors were sampled from a male donor with ankylosing spondylitis. CDR3s include the opening cysteine and the closing phenylalanine or tryptophan. Fields, in order: D gene, V gene, J gene, clone size, CDR3 DNA, CDR3 protein. A D gene is named only where the DNA matches it firmly. Not all rows give a size; the values are once, few, many and, for expanded clones, a class.

d_gene: TRBD1
v_gene: TRBV10-3
j_gene: TRBJ1-2
abundance: -
CDR3nt: TGTGCCATCAGTGCACTTCAGGGGGTTGACTATGGCTACACCTTC
CDR3aa: CAISALQGVDYGYTF

d_gene: -
v_gene: TRBV12-3/TRBV12-4
j_gene: TRBJ1-6
abundance: few
CDR3nt: TGTGCCAGCAGCGGGCCTTATAATTCACCCCTCCACTTT
CDR3aa: CASSGPYNSPLHF

d_gene: -
v_gene: TRBV2
j_gene: TRBJ1-5
abundance: -
CDR3nt: TGTGCCAGCGGGGGTAGGTATGGCAATCAGCCCCAGCATTTT
CDR3aa: CASGGRYGNQPQHF

d_gene: TRBD2
v_gene: TRBV7-2
j_gene: TRBJ2-7
abundance: few
CDR3nt: TGTGCCAGCAGCTTAGAGGGACTAGCCTACGAGCAGTACTTC
CDR3aa: CASSLEGLAYEQYF

d_gene: TRBD1
v_gene: TRBV4-1
j_gene: TRBJ1-5
abundance: -
CDR3nt: TGCGCCAGCAGCCAGACAGGGTTTCAGCCCCAGCATTTT
CDR3aa: CASSQTGFQPQHF

d_gene: -
v_gene: TRBV28
j_gene: TRBJ1-1
abundance: few
CDR3nt: TGTGCCAGCATTAAAATTGAAGCTTTCTTT
CDR3aa: CASIKIEAFF

d_gene: TRBD2
v_gene: TRBV12-3/TRBV12-4
j_gene: TRBJ2-3
abundance: -
CDR3nt: TGTGCCAGCAGTTTAGGAAGCGGGAGGCGGTCAGATACGCAGTATTTT
CDR3aa: CASSLGSGRRSDTQYF

d_gene: -
v_gene: TRBV7-2
j_gene: TRBJ2-3
abundance: -
CDR3nt: TGTGCCAGCAGGGGACCCGCCCACGATACGCAGTATTTT
CDR3aa: CASRGPAHDTQYF

d_gene: -
v_gene: TRBV11-2
j_gene: TRBJ1-3
abundance: -
CDR3nt: TGTGCCAGCAGCCCATGGGAGGGGAGCTCTGGAAACACCATATATTTT
CDR3aa: CASSPWEGSSGNTIYF

d_gene: TRBD2
v_gene: TRBV6-5
j_gene: TRBJ2-1
abundance: many
CDR3nt: TGTGCCAGCAGTTACTCGGGGCTAGCGGGGGTCTACAATGAGCAGTTCTTC
CDR3aa: CASSYSGLAGVYNEQFF

d_gene: -
v_gene: TRBV6-6
j_gene: TRBJ2-5
abundance: -
CDR3nt: TGTGCCAGCAGATCGACAGGAGGAGAGACCCAGTACTTC
CDR3aa: CASRSTGGETQYF

d_gene: -
v_gene: TRBV12-5
j_gene: TRBJ2-3
abundance: -
CDR3nt: TGTGCTAGTGGACTACCGGGTGCAGGAGGTAGCACAGATACGCAGTATTTT
CDR3aa: CASGLPGAGGSTDTQYF

d_gene: TRBD1
v_gene: TRBV20-1
j_gene: TRBJ1-5
abundance: many
CDR3nt: TGCAGTGCTAGCCAACAGGGGGCTCACGGGAATCAGCCCCAGCATTTT
CDR3aa: CSASQQGAHGNQPQHF

d_gene: -
v_gene: TRBV4-3
j_gene: TRBJ2-2
abundance: few
CDR3nt: TGCGCCAGCAGCTTAGGGCAGGGTGCCACCGGGGAGCTGTTTTTT
CDR3aa: CASSLGQGATGELFF

d_gene: -
v_gene: TRBV28
j_gene: TRBJ1-5
abundance: -
CDR3nt: TGTGCCAGCAGGTCAGACTGGGAATTGCCCCAGCATTTT
CDR3aa: CASRSDWELPQHF

d_gene: -
v_gene: TRBV20-1
j_gene: TRBJ2-3
abundance: many
CDR3nt: TGCAGTGCTAACGACCGGGGAGGCACGAATACGCAGTATTTT
CDR3aa: CSANDRGGTNTQYF

d_gene: -
v_gene: TRBV25-1
j_gene: TRBJ1-1
abundance: many
CDR3nt: TGTGCCAGCAGTCCGGGGGGCGACACTGAAGCTTTCTTT
CDR3aa: CASSPGGDTEAFF

d_gene: -
v_gene: TRBV12-3/TRBV12-4
j_gene: TRBJ1-5
abundance: -
CDR3nt: TGTGCCAGCAGTTTGAAGGGTATGGACCAGCCCCAGCATTTT
CDR3aa: CASSLKGMDQPQHF

d_gene: TRBD1
v_gene: TRBV4-3
j_gene: TRBJ1-6
abundance: -
CDR3nt: TGCGCCAGCAGCCAGACAGGGCAGCCCTATTCACCCCTCCACTTT
CDR3aa: CASSQTGQPYSPLHF

d_gene: TRBD1
v_gene: TRBV3-1
j_gene: TRBJ1-5
abundance: few
CDR3nt: TGTGCCAGCAGCCGGGGGACAGGGGTAGAGCCCCAGCATTTT
CDR3aa: CASSRGTGVEPQHF

d_gene: -
v_gene: TRBV2
j_gene: TRBJ2-3
abundance: -
CDR3nt: TGTGCCAGCAGCACCACCACAGATACGCAGTATTTT
CDR3aa: CASSTTTDTQYF

d_gene: -
v_gene: TRBV5-1
j_gene: TRBJ1-1
abundance: many
CDR3nt: TGCGCCAGCACGGCGGGGGGGGCTGAAGCTTTCTTT
CDR3aa: CASTAGGAEAFF

d_gene: -
v_gene: TRBV10-2
j_gene: TRBJ2-1
abundance: few
CDR3nt: TGCGCCAGCAGTGATGTTGTAGGGAGCCCTTCGTCCTACAATGAGCAGTTCTTC
CDR3aa: CASSDVVGSPSSYNEQFF

d_gene: -
v_gene: TRBV20-1
j_gene: TRBJ2-6
abundance: -
CDR3nt: TGCAGTGCTAGCCCGAGCTCTGGGGCCAACGTCCTGACTTTC
CDR3aa: CSASPSSGANVLTF

d_gene: TRBD1
v_gene: TRBV2
j_gene: TRBJ1-6
abundance: -
CDR3nt: TGTGCCAGCAGGGGGGACAGGGAATCGTCACCCCTCCACTTT
CDR3aa: CASRGDRESSPLHF

d_gene: -
v_gene: TRBV2
j_gene: TRBJ1-6
abundance: -
CDR3nt: TGTGCCAGCAGGGATGGGCAGGGAAATTCACCCCTCCACTTT
CDR3aa: CASRDGQGNSPLHF

d_gene: TRBD2
v_gene: TRBV7-3
j_gene: TRBJ2-3
abundance: -
CDR3nt: TGTGCCAGCAGCTTAGATTCGGGCGGGAGGGCCAAAGATACGCAGTATTTT
CDR3aa: CASSLDSGGRAKDTQYF

d_gene: -
v_gene: TRBV11-2
j_gene: TRBJ2-2
abundance: -
CDR3nt: TGTGCCAGCAGCTTCAAGGCCGGGGAGCTGTTTTTT
CDR3aa: CASSFKAGELFF

d_gene: TRBD1
v_gene: TRBV18
j_gene: TRBJ1-6
abundance: -
CDR3nt: TGTGCCAGCTCAGCGGGACAGCGAAATAATTCACCCCTCCACTTT
CDR3aa: CASSAGQRNNSPLHF

d_gene: TRBD1
v_gene: TRBV29-1
j_gene: TRBJ2-7
abundance: few
CDR3nt: TGCAGCGTAGGAACAGGGGGTACTCTCGACGAGCAGTACTTC
CDR3aa: CSVGTGGTLDEQYF

d_gene: TRBD1
v_gene: TRBV11-3
j_gene: TRBJ2-1
abundance: -
CDR3nt: TGTGCCAGCAGCTTAGCCCCATCAGGGGGCCCCTACAATGAGCAGTTCTTC
CDR3aa: CASSLAPSGGPYNEQFF

d_gene: -
v_gene: TRBV6-1
j_gene: TRBJ2-7
abundance: -
CDR3nt: TGTGCCAGCAGTGAGCCCTACGAGCAGTACTTC
CDR3aa: CASSEPYEQYF

d_gene: TRBD1
v_gene: TRBV7-2
j_gene: TRBJ2-7
abundance: few
CDR3nt: TGTGCCAGCAGAGAACGTCCCGGGACAGCTTCCTACGAGCAGTACTTC
CDR3aa: CASRERPGTASYEQYF

d_gene: TRBD1
v_gene: TRBV5-1
j_gene: TRBJ2-7
abundance: few
CDR3nt: TGCGCCAGCAGCTTGTCCCCGACAGGGGCCTACGAGCAGTACTTC
CDR3aa: CASSLSPTGAYEQYF

d_gene: -
v_gene: TRBV12-3/TRBV12-4
j_gene: TRBJ2-7
abundance: many
CDR3nt: TGTGCCAGCAGCTTACGGTCCTACGAGCAGTACTTC
CDR3aa: CASSLRSYEQYF

d_gene: -
v_gene: TRBV20-1
j_gene: TRBJ2-2
abundance: once
CDR3nt: TGCAGTGCTAGATATCGCATAACCGGGGAGCTGTTTTTT
CDR3aa: CSARYRITGELFF

d_gene: -
v_gene: TRBV5-6
j_gene: TRBJ1-2
abundance: -
CDR3nt: TGTGCCAGCAGCTTGGGGGGTGCCTTGGGCTACACCTTC
CDR3aa: CASSLGGALGYTF

d_gene: TRBD1
v_gene: TRBV2
j_gene: TRBJ2-7
abundance: -
CDR3nt: TGTGCCAGCAGGAGGGGGGACAGGGCCTACGAGCAGTACTTC
CDR3aa: CASRRGDRAYEQYF

d_gene: -
v_gene: TRBV5-6
j_gene: TRBJ2-6
abundance: few
CDR3nt: TGTGCCAGCAGCTTGTCTGGGGCCAACGTCCTGACTTTC
CDR3aa: CASSLSGANVLTF

d_gene: TRBD2
v_gene: TRBV7-6
j_gene: TRBJ2-2
abundance: many
CDR3nt: TGTGCCAGCAGCTTAAGAGGGACTAGCGGGCCCTTCGGGACCGGGGAGCTGTTTTTT
CDR3aa: CASSLRGTSGPFGTGELFF

d_gene: TRBD2
v_gene: TRBV11-1
j_gene: TRBJ2-1
abundance: -
CDR3nt: TGTGCCAGCAGCGTAGGACTAGCGGGAGAAACCGGTAGAAATGAGCAGTTCTTC
CDR3aa: CASSVGLAGETGRNEQFF

d_gene: -
v_gene: TRBV5-1
j_gene: TRBJ1-1
abundance: -
CDR3nt: TGCGCCAGCAGCCTTCGACCCCGGGACACCCGGCGAATGGACACTGAAGCTTTCTTT
CDR3aa: CASSLRPRDTRRMDTEAFF